Each of the 26 T cell receptor beta chains below was sequenced from the same sample in a study of blood T cell repertoires in COVID-19. Sequencing was performed with immunoSEQ multiplex PCR; in TCRdb, only in-frame clones are kept and a portion is missing. The table has 310,000 or so clones, approximately 85% seen once; the top ten hold under 2%. The sample consisted of peripheral blood. The receptors originated from a woman between 45 and 65 years old with acute or convalescent COVID-19.

CDR3 sequence: CASSLSGRTYEQYF. The DNA for the CDR3 is TGTGCCAGCAGCTTGAGTGGGAGAACCTACGAGCAGTACTTC. The chain uses TRBV5-4 and TRBJ2-7, with D possibly being TRBD2 (5 bases). The CDR3 is 14 residues long. Germline-derived CDR1 and CDR2 are SGHNT and YYREEE (reference sequence). Trimming removed 1 base from V and 2 bases from J, with 10 bases in between.

This clone was seen only once. The rearrangement joins TRBV6-5 to TRBJ1-6, with 8 bases fitting TRBD1. The V segment lost 6 bases and the J segment 9 bases; nucleotides outside the gene matches: 1. Germline V lookup: CDR1 MNHEY, CDR2 SVGAGI. The CDR3 sequence is 12 residues long. The CDR3 sequence: CASSQGASPLHF. CDR3 DNA sequence: TGTGCCAGCAGCCAGGGGGCTTCACCCCTCCACTTT.

This chain connects TRBV20-1 to TRBJ1-2, with D uncertain. Germline V lookup: CDR1 DFQATT, CDR2 SNEGSKA (reference sequence). CDR3 length equals 12 residues. Trimming stripped 3 bases from V and 0 bases from J, with 5 bases between. Written as DNA, the CDR3 is TGCAGTGCTAGTCAGACTAACTATGGCTACACCTTC. It encodes CSASQTNYGYTF.

The rearrangement joins TRBV2 to TRBJ1-5; D remains ambiguous. V was trimmed by 7 bases and J by 1 base, leaving 8 bases between them. The CDR3 is made up of 13 amino acids. The germline CDR1 and CDR2 sequences are SNHLY and FYNNEI. The chain's CDR3 is CASTRESNQPQHF. The DNA for the CDR3 is TGTGCCAGCACTAGGGAGAGCAATCAGCCCCAGCATTTT.

V gene TRBV5-1 combines with J gene TRBJ1-5; maybe TRBD1 (6 bases). The CDR3 loop spans 16 amino acids. V was clipped by 0 bases and J by 6 bases, with 16 bases between them. CDR1 and CDR2 from the germline V gene are SGHRS and YFSETQ. CDR3 region: CASSLGPQGGSQPQHF. DNA for the CDR3: TGCGCCAGCAGCTTGGGGCCACAGGGTGGAAGTCAGCCCCAGCATTTT.

The V gene is TRBV7-3, the J gene TRBJ2-1, with a tentative D call TRBD2 (6 bases). The CDR3 totals 14 residues. The V end lost 2 bases, the J end lost 8 bases, and 13 bases lay between the germline ends. Germline assignment: CDR1 SGHTA and CDR2 FQGTGA. CDR3 coding DNA: TGTGCCAGCAGCTTAGGTGGAGGAGGGGATGAGCAGTTCTTC. As protein: CASSLGGGGDEQFF. The entire variable domain, with the rest obtained from reference TRBV7-3 and TRBJ2-1, is as follows: GAGVSQTPSNKVTEKGKYVELRCDPISGHTALYWYRQSLGQGPEFLIYFQGTGAADDSGLPNDRFFAVRPEGSVSTLKIQRTERGDSAVYLCASSLGGGGDEQFFGPGTRLTVL.

J is TRBJ1-2 and V is TRBV6-5, with unresolved D. Germline assignment: CDR1 MNHEY and CDR2 SVGAGI. The V and J ends lost 6 bases and 2 bases respectively, with 7 bases between them. This CDR3 contains 12 residues. The CDR3 protein is CASRWQNYGYTF. In DNA form, the CDR3 reads TGTGCCAGCAGGTGGCAAAACTATGGCTACACCTTC.

CDR3 protein: CASSFSPREQFF. The CDR3 bases are TGTGCCAGCAGTTTTAGTCCCAGGGAGCAGTTCTTC. The chain has TRBV28 and TRBJ2-1; D is ambiguous. The germline V gene has CDR1 MDHEN and CDR2 SYDVKM. Trimming took 3 bases from V and 10 from J, leaving 10 bases between them. This CDR3 contains 12 residues.

V is TRBV5-1 and J is TRBJ2-3; TRBD2 matches at 9 bases. After removal of 0 bases from V and 3 bases from J, the junction contained 5 bases not matched to a gene. Looked up from germline, CDR1 is SGHRS and CDR2 is YFSETQ. This CDR3 spans 16 amino acids. CDR3 bases: TGCGCCAGCAGCTTGGAGAGTAGCGGGAGTACAGATACGCAGTATTTT. It codes for CASSLESSGSTDTQYF.

The chain couples TRBV7-7 to TRBJ2-6; D is undetermined. Germline values: CDR1 SSHAT, CDR2 FNYEAQ (reference sequence). The CDR3 is 14 residues long. The CDR3 loop reads CATAGRTGANVLTF. The CDR3 region has the DNA TGTGCGACCGCAGGCCGGACTGGGGCCAACGTCCTGACTTTC.

The chain links TRBV6-5 to TRBJ2-5, with a possible D match to TRBD2 (5 bases). This CDR3 contains 15 residues. Deletions cut 0 bases from V and 5 bases from J, with 13 bases between. CDR1 and CDR2 (germline): MNHEY, SVGAGI. DNA for the CDR3: TGTGCCAGCAGTTACTCGAGGGTTAGCTTCGAGACCCAGTACTTC. It specifies CASSYSRVSFETQYF.

The chain joins TRBV7-9 to TRBJ1-5, with no clear D. Per germline, CDR1 SEHNR and CDR2 FQNEAQ (reference sequence). V was cut by 5 bases and J by 5 bases, with 16 bases left in between. This CDR3 region has 15 residues. The CDR3 reads CASSQMAIADQPQHF. DNA of the CDR3: TGTGCCAGCAGCCAGATGGCTATAGCGGATCAGCCCCAGCATTTT.

The gene calls are TRBV7-9 and TRBJ1-3; 7 bases align to TRBD1. CDR1 and CDR2 (germline): SEHNR, FQNEAQ (reference sequence). This CDR3 comprises 19 residues. After removal of 6 bases from V and 0 bases from J, the junction contained 17 bases not matched to a gene. The CDR3 loop is CASSHPPGQKLYSGNTIYF. CDR3 nucleotide sequence: TGTGCCAGCAGTCACCCTCCGGGACAGAAGCTTTACTCTGGAAACACCATATATTTT.

The CDR3 protein is CASGQGWVNNEQFF. The CDR3 DNA follows: TGTGCTAGTGGTCAGGGTTGGGTCAACAATGAGCAGTTCTTC. J is TRBJ2-1 and V is TRBV12-5, with D possibly matching TRBD1 (5 bases). Trimming took off 5 bases at V and 5 bases at J, with 13 bases between the two ends. The CDR3 has 14 residues. CDR1 and CDR2 (germline): LGHNT, FRNRAP.

This chain links TRBV6-4 with TRBJ2-5; possibly TRBD2 for D (6 bases). This CDR3 has 14 residues. Per germline, CDR1 MRHNA and CDR2 SNTAGT. The ends were cut back, 3 bases at V and 0 bases at J, with 8 bases in the middle. In DNA form, the CDR3 reads TGTGCCAGCAGTGAGTCGGGGGACCAAGAGACCCAGTACTTC. Its translation: CASSESGDQETQYF.

J is TRBJ1-1 and V is TRBV5-8; perhaps TRBD1 as D (5 bases). The CDR3 runs 14 residues. Deletions cut 0 bases from V and 4 bases from J, with 10 bases between. In germline, CDR1 is SGHTS, CDR2 YDEGEE. The CDR3, as DNA: TGTGCCAGCAGCTTGGCCTCCAGGGTCACTGAAGCTTTCTTT. It translates to CASSLASRVTEAFF.

The CDR3 sequence: CASSQTGGYGYTF. For the CDR3, the DNA is TGTGCCAGCAGCCAAACAGGGGGGTATGGCTACACCTTC. The chain links TRBV3-1 (or the pseudogene TRBV3-2) to TRBJ1-2, with 8 bases aligning to TRBD1. The CDR3 has 13 residues. The germline CDR1 and CDR2 sequences are LGHDT and YNNKEL (reference sequence). With 2 bases clipped from V and 5 bases from J, the junction kept 1 base outside the gene matches.

The chain combines TRBV14 with TRBJ2-5, with 8 positions matching TRBD1. The CDR3 totals 15 residues. Germline V gene lookup returns CDR1 SGHDN and CDR2 FVKESK. V shed 2 bases, J shed 4 bases, and the junction held 6 bases outside the gene matches. The CDR3 DNA follows: TGTGCCAGCAGCCAACTAGACAGGGGAGGAGAGACCCAGTACTTC. This translates into CASSQLDRGGETQYF.

This chain links TRBV7-6 with TRBJ2-5; 7 bases align to TRBD2. V shed 3 bases and J 1 base; nucleotides not matched to a gene: 5. The CDR3 has 15 residues. CDR1 and CDR2 from the germline V gene are SGHVS and FNYEAQ. The CDR3 DNA follows: TGTGCCAGCAGCTTGGGAGGGAGCGGCCAAGAGACCCAGTACTTC. This codes for CASSLGGSGQETQYF.

The CDR3 coding sequence is TGTGCCAGCAGTGATTCCGGGGGCAAAAACATTCAGTACTTC. This encodes CASSDSGGKNIQYF. This chain connects TRBV2 to TRBJ2-4; D is perhaps TRBD2 (6 bases). The V end lost 3 bases, the J end lost 3 bases, and 9 bases lay between the germline ends. The V gene's germline CDR1 is SNHLY and CDR2 FYNNEI. The CDR3 totals 14 residues.

This clone appeared a single time. The gene calls are TRBV27 and TRBJ2-7, with 8 bases that match TRBD2. Germline CDR1 MNHEY, CDR2 SMNVEV (reference sequence). The V and J ends lost 0 bases and 4 bases, in that order; junction bases with no gene match: 8. The CDR3 totals 16 residues. The CDR3 bases are TGTGCCAGCAGTTTATCGCCCGGGAGGGAGCAATACGAGCAGTACTTC. This translates into CASSLSPGREQYEQYF.

The chain carries TRBV9 and TRBJ1-6; D may be TRBD1 (5 bases). The CDR3 totals 15 residues. CDR1 and CDR2 (germline): SGDLS, YYNGEE. Trimming stripped 0 bases from V and 10 bases from J, with 14 bases between. CDR3 sequence (DNA): TGTGCCAGCAGCGTAGCTGGGAGGGGATTATCACCCCTCCACTTT. This gives the protein CASSVAGRGLSPLHF. Combining the CDR3 with reference TRBV9 and TRBJ1-6 gives the whole variable domain DSGVTQTPKHLITATGQRVTLRCSPRSGDLSVYWYQQSLDQGLQFLIQYYNGEERAKGNILERFSAQQFPDLHSELNLSSLELGDSALYFCASSVAGRGLSPLHFGNGTRLTVT.

V is TRBV28 and J is TRBJ1-2; unclear D gene. The length of the CDR3 is 11 residues. V was shortened by 2 bases and J by 7 bases, with 5 bases between the two germline ends. Per germline, CDR1 MDHEN and CDR2 SYDVKM. CDR3 residues: CASSLGLGYTF. The CDR3 DNA is TGTGCCAGCAGTTTAGGGCTTGGCTACACCTTC.

The chain uses TRBV12-3 or TRBV12-4 and TRBJ2-5; TRBD1 matches 9 bases. The CDR3 has 12 amino acids. Trimming at V came to 5 bases and at J to 7 bases, leaving 2 bases not matched to a gene. DNA for the CDR3: TGTGCCAGCAGTCTGGACAGGGGGACCCAGTACTTC. Its translation: CASSLDRGTQYF.

This rearrangement joins TRBV3-1 (or the pseudogene TRBV3-2) to TRBJ1-2; 10 nucleotides align to TRBD1. This CDR3 spans 16 amino acids. With V trimmed by 1 base and J by 5 bases, 7 bases remained unmatched. Per germline, CDR1 LGHDT and CDR2 YNNKEL (reference sequence). CDR3 amino acids: CASSQGTTGGLYGYTF. DNA of the CDR3: TGTGCCAGCAGCCAAGGGACGACAGGGGGCTTGTATGGCTACACCTTC.

This clone was seen once. The rearrangement uses TRBV7-2 and TRBJ1-3; TRBD1 aligns across 8 bases. The V gene end was trimmed by 5 bases and the J gene end by 8 bases; junction bases not matched to a gene: 17. The CDR3 spans 17 residues. CDR1 is SGHTA, CDR2 FQGNSA, per germline. The CDR3 spells CASSPGWGSTGEDTIYF. Written as DNA, the CDR3 is TGTGCCAGCAGCCCCGGTTGGGGTTCGACAGGGGAAGACACCATATATTTT.